This T cell receptor beta chain was identified during a study of shared clonotypes between healthy human individuals. Background on the study: Three plates were used per donor for CD4 naive, three for CD4 memory, two for CD8 naive and one for CD8 memory.

Naive-designated CD8 cells lacked CD45RO, were positively enriched for CCR7, and omitted terminally differentiated effector memory CD45RA+ cells. About this clone itself: What it binds is unknown.

Study outcomes and limitations: Sorted-subset sequencing was shown by rarefaction to be incomplete despite large depth. Naive CD4 clonotype sharing across a handful of donors was approximately 5%.

Per the original data handling: For the immunoSEQ data, sequences were junction-only without quality scores, so filtering differed. The data were produced by immunoSEQ multiplex PCR, yet TCRdb's version contains in-frame clones alone and is incomplete. That table supplies the V and J calls and clone size; D and trimming were determined from the DNA. The table has about 2 million clones, about 95% seen once. The sequenced sample was naive CD8+ T cells sorted from blood. The receptor's source is a man aged 18 to 35 in good health.

The DNA for the CDR3 is TGTGCCTGGAGCGCGGCGGATTACAATGAGCAGTTCTTC. Translation: CAWSAADYNEQFF. This chain joins TRBV30 and TRBJ2-1; D uncertain. The ends were cut back, 3 bases at V and 4 bases at J, with 10 bases in the middle. CDR1 is GTSNPN, CDR2 SVGIG, per germline (reference sequence). The CDR3 sequence is 13 residues long.